Presented here are 8 T cell receptor beta chains from one specimen sequenced in a study of cytomegalovirus exposure and HLA in healthy donors. It was with 60 Vbeta and 13 Jbeta primers that the PCR ran. Profiling relied on immunoSEQ multiplex PCR, and the TCRdb table lists in-frame clones only, not all of them. The top ten clones hold more than 0.4% of a sample with 150,000 to 200,000 clones, roughly four fifths of them seen once. The specimen was PBMCs. These receptors all stem from a woman in her forties or fifties in good health and CMV-seronegative.

CDR3 coding DNA: TGCGCCAGCAGCCAAGGACTAGCGGGGCCGACCGGGGAGCTGTTTTTT. Encoded protein: CASSQGLAGPTGELFF. V and J are TRBV4-3 and TRBJ2-2; TRBD2 matches 11 bases. This CDR3 contains 16 residues. Looked up from germline, CDR1 is LGHNA and CDR2 is YSLEER. Trimming at V came to 1 base and at J to 5 bases, leaving 3 bases not matched to a gene.

The chain recombines TRBV7-2 with TRBJ1-1; possibly TRBD1 for D (5 bases). Germline CDR1 and CDR2: SGHTA and FQGNSA. The CDR3 is 15 amino acids. The ends were cut back, 5 bases at V and 2 bases at J, with 15 bases in the middle. The DNA for the CDR3 is TGTGCCAGCAGCCCTAGACAGAACACCAACACTGAAGCTTTCTTT. Translating it yields CASSPRQNTNTEAFF.

In DNA form, the CDR3 reads TGTGCCAGTCGAACAGCTCCGAACACTGAAGCTTTCTTT. The encoded protein is CASRTAPNTEAFF. The genes are TRBV6-1 and TRBJ1-1, with D unclear. This CDR3 is 13 amino acids long. The V end lost 9 bases, the J end lost 1 base, and 12 bases lay between the germline ends. Germline values: CDR1 MNHNS, CDR2 SASEGT.

This clone was detected only once. V is TRBV4-1 and J is TRBJ1-2, with TRBD1 matching 7 bases. V lost 0 bases, J lost 5 bases, and 6 bases stayed unmatched. There are 15 residues in the CDR3. Germline CDR1 and CDR2: MGHRA and YSYEKL. The CDR3 loop reads CASSQDGGTVYGYTF. CDR3 coding DNA: TGCGCCAGCAGCCAAGATGGGGGGACAGTTTATGGCTACACCTTC.

The chain recombines TRBV5-1 with TRBJ2-3; maybe TRBD1 (6 bases). The CDR3 is made up of 15 amino acids. Trimming took off 3 bases at V and 0 bases at J, with 11 bases between the two ends. CDR1 and CDR2 (germline): SGHRS, YFSETQ. CDR3 residues: CASSYQGISTDTQYF. CDR3 DNA: TGCGCCAGCAGCTATCAGGGGATAAGCACAGATACGCAGTATTTT.

With respect to this clone: A junction boundary mismatches the germline segment, possibly from a read error. The J gene is TRBJ2-2, the V gene TRBV7-7, with 12 bases fitting TRBD2. The germline V gene encodes CDR1 SSHAT and CDR2 FNYEAQ (reference sequence). There are 17 residues in the CDR3. The CDR3 bases are TGTGCTAGCAGCATCCGACTAGCGGGGGCCGACACCGGGGAGCTGTTTTTT. Its protein is CASSIRLAGADTGELFF. Variable domain in full (rest from reference TRBV7-7 and TRBJ2-2): GAGVSQSPRYKVTKRGQDVTLRCDPISSHATLYWYQQALGQGPEFLTYFNYEAQPDKSGLPSDRFSAERPEGSISTLTIQRTEQRDSAMYRCASSIRLAGADTGELFFGEGSRLTVL.

The chain combines TRBV10-1 with TRBJ2-2; TRBD1 matches 11 bases. This CDR3 comprises 14 residues. V gave up 6 bases and J gave up 7 bases; unmatched junction bases: 4. Looked up from germline, CDR1 is WNHNN and CDR2 is SYGVQD (reference sequence). As DNA, the CDR3 is TGCGCCAGCAGAGGACAGGGGGCTGGCGGGGAGCTGTTTTTT. It translates to CASRGQGAGGELFF.

This chain joins TRBV5-1 and TRBJ2-4; D might be TRBD1 (6 bases). Per germline, CDR1 SGHRS and CDR2 YFSETQ. The CDR3 length is 14 residues. Trimming took off 2 bases at V and 5 bases at J, with 11 bases between the two ends. CDR3 protein: CASSFQTGENIQYF. The CDR3 nucleotides are TGCGCCAGCAGCTTCCAGACAGGAGAAAACATTCAGTACTTC.